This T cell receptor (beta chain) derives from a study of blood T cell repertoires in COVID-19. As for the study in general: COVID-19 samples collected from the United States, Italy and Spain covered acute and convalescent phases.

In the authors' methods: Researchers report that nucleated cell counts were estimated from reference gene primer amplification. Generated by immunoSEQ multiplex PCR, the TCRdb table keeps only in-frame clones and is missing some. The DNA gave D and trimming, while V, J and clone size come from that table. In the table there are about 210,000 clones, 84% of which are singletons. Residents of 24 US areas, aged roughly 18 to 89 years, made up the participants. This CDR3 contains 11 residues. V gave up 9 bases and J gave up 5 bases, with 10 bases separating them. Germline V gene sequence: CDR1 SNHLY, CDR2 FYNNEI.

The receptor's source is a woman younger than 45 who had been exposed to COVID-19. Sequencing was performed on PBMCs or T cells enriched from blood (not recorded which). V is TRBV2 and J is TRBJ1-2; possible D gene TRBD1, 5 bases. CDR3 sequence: CARQGVYGYTF. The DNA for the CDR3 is TGTGCCAGGCAGGGTGTTTATGGCTACACCTTC.